One T cell receptor beta chain is described in this entry. Its specific antigen is unknown. Sequence at one end of the junction differs from germline and may be a read error. Per the publication, the time point label means: approximately 11 months on ibrutinib. Roughly 2 micrograms of genomic DNA were extracted from cryopreserved PBMCs for TCR beta library preparation. High-throughput TCR beta sequencing was performed on longitudinal blood samples from CLL patients receiving ibrutinib monotherapy. The patients took part in an open-label, single-center phase 2 trial of ibrutinib monotherapy. A MiSeq instrument was used for deep resolution sequencing, which targeted depths ranging from 1 in 1 million up to 1 in 200,000 T cells, with coverage averaging 10x for each clonotype. TCR beta libraries were generated with the immunoSEQ hsTCRB Kit. On the authors' methods: The data were analyzed with ImmunoSEQ Analyzer and ImmunoSEQ Data Assistant, and V, D and J gene assignments followed IMGT definitions. Clonality, with values ranging from 0 to 1, was calculated as one minus the normalized Shannon entropy of productive rearrangement frequencies. Only overrepresented clonotypes making up at least 0.05% of the repertoire of each patient were included in the public clonotype analysis. Fewer than 15 repertoires from age-matched healthy donors, obtained from immuneACCESS, served as clonality controls. TCRdb provides this immuneACCESS table in a form limited to in-frame rearrangements. Some clones are lacking; in checked studies, under half of them reflect an unresolved V gene, and why the rest are absent is not known. Clonal size and the V and J genes are those of that table, whereas D and trimming came from the DNA. The sample table contains some 200,000 clones; only one count was recorded for around 75% of them. More than 4.5% of the sample comes from the top ten.

In the germline V gene (reference sequence), CDR1 corresponds to SSHAT and CDR2 to FNYEAQ. The CDR3 spans 16 residues, from the cysteine through the phenylalanine. The sequence is cut down to CDR3 DNA, 48 bases in frame from base 1. This specimen comes from a study of cytotoxic CD8 clonotypes in ibrutinib-treated CLL (dated by TCRdb to about 2021). A note on the overall study: The cohort included roughly 15 treatment-naive and about a dozen relapsed/refractory patients; 17 were IGHV unmutated. Partial responses were observed in about 25 patients and complete responses in 2; after a median follow-up of around 68 months, remission was maintained in 15 or so patients and progression was observed in some 12. Samples at response were collected after a median of roughly 13 months of treatment, with a range of roughly 6 to 40 months. An average of 255,043 productive templates and 94,082 productive rearrangements was obtained per sample. Longitudinal samples were available for about 30% of the 86 trial participants. Cryopreserved peripheral blood mononuclear cells were obtained prior to treatment, at the time of response, and at either disease progression or sustained remission. Every remission and progressive disease sample was obtained while ibrutinib was still being received by the patients. What the research found in general, with its limitations: Baseline clonality exceeded that of age-matched healthy donors and correlated strongly with circulating CD8+ T-cell counts. At ibrutinib response clonality went up, during sustained remission it held steady, and at progression it dropped back toward baseline. Public clonotypes were rare and either shrank or stayed stable during treatment, and the rise in clonality at ibrutinib response reflected expansion of private clonotypes. Sustained-remission and progressing patients did not have matched sampling times, and lymph node repertoires were not examined.

Here the chain combines TRBV7-7 and TRBJ2-5; 8 bases in the junction line up with TRBD2. The sequence was obtained from a human donor with chronic lymphocytic leukemia. The material sequenced was PBMCs, taken after 12 months of ibrutinib treatment. Here is the DNA: TGTGCTAGCAGCTTATCGGGAGGGAACGGGCAAGAGACCCAGTACTTC. Its translation reads: CASSLSGGNGQETQYF.